This record covers a single T cell receptor (beta chain). Via MiXCR, TCRdb re-called the RACE reads, giving one row per CDR3 protein. Seen here are fewer than 150,000 distinct CDR3 sequences, roughly 13% observed once, and the top ten hold approximately 3%. The data are from a study of human T cells and chemical hapten exposure. Stated time point: pre-sensitization, week 0. Stated treatment: therapeutic diphenylcyclopropenone sensitization with weekly scalp DPC. Trimming left V 4 bases short and J 1 base short, with 6 bases between. CDR1 and CDR2 from the germline V gene are KGHDR and SFDVKD. The CDR3 is made up of 14 amino acids.

The material sequenced was whole blood, taken in connection with sensitization to the hapten diphenylcyclopropenone (DPC). The chain uses TRBV24-1 and TRBJ2-2; D is unclear. The receptor was isolated from a woman between 18 and 29 years old with alopecia areata. Some clones in this sample may be carry-over from other donors' samples. In DNA form, the CDR3 reads TGTGCCACCAGTGAAGACAAGAACACCGGGGAGCTGTTTTTT. Translation gives CATSEDKNTGELFF.